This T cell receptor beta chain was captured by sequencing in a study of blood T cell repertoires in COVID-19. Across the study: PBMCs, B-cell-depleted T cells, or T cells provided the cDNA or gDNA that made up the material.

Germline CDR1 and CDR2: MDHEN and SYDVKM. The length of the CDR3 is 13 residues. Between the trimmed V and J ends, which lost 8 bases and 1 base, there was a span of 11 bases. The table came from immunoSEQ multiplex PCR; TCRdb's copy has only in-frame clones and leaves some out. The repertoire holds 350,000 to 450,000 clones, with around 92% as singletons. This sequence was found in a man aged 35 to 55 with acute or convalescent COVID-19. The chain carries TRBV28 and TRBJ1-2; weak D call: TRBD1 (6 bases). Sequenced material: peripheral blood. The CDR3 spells CASGEGGNYGYTF. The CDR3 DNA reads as TGTGCCAGCGGAGAAGGGGGTAACTATGGCTACACCTTC.